This TCR beta chain was identified in a study of blood T cell repertoires in COVID-19 (dated by TCRdb to 2019 to 2021). Concerning the study at large: Samples from collaborators originated in the United States, Italy and Spain and spanned both the acute and convalescent phases of COVID-19. The repertoires were released in a freely available public database meant as a resource for research on the immune response to SARS-CoV-2. The prospective study material was composed of cDNA or gDNA derived from T cells, B-cell-depleted T cells, or PBMCs. The dataset comprised deeply sampled blood TCRbeta repertoires from subjects exposed to, actively infected with, or recovered from COVID-19. The samples were drawn from the first 160 participants of the ongoing ImmuneRACE study and from 950 to 1,500 subjects provided by 6 global collaborators. Sample metadata almost always included a de-identified subject ID, COVID-19 status, age in years and sex. Where available, HLA class I and class II types were obtained from metadata supplied by the sample provider rather than from assay-based typing. On the study overall, not on this receptor specifically: Clinical and demographic metadata were provided uncurated, with the amount varying by source and participant.

TCRbeta CDR3 regions were amplified from genomic DNA by means of the immunoSEQ Assay, a bias-controlled multiplex PCR. Concerning the study's data processing: Nucleated cell counts per sample were estimated from amplification of reference gene primers within the assay. To quantify the absolute abundance of each unique TCRbeta CDR3 rearrangement, sequence reads were collapsed and filtered. For each sample, productive Simpson clonality was calculated by taking the square root of Simpson's diversity index across productive rearrangements. TCRdb took over this immuneACCESS table, retaining in-frame rearrangements with V and J assigned. Such tables are incomplete; in checked studies, under half of the missing clones stem from an unresolved V gene, and the remainder is unexplained. From that table come the V and J calls and clone size; the DNA was used to work out D and trimming. Across this sample there are fewer than 35,000 clones, with about 88% seen only once. 7.7% of the sample goes to the ten largest clones.

Trimming removed 4 bases from V and 3 bases from J, leaving 16 bases between the germline ends. Measured from the cysteine to the phenylalanine, the CDR3 is 16 residues long. This entry keeps only the CDR3 DNA: 48 bases, framed from base 1. The germline V gene (reference sequence) sets CDR1 to LNHDA and CDR2 to SQIVND. A word on this clone: Its antigen is not yet known. Base qualities are not provided; no much larger clone lies one nucleotide away.

Whole blood was collected in K2EDTA tubes by collaborating institutions according to the institutions' own protocols. Collaborator samples were shipped for TCRbeta analysis as frozen whole blood, isolated PBMCs, or DNA extracted from either sample type. What was sequenced was peripheral blood. This clonotype was obtained from a woman aged 45 to 65 with active COVID-19. Recombination connected TRBV19 to TRBJ1-3; the D gene is perhaps TRBD1, from 6 matching bases. The DNA sequence is TGTGCCAGTAGTACCGACAGGACGCGTGGTGGAAACACCATATATTTT. Protein translation: CASSTDRTRGGNTIYF.